Each of the 11 T cell receptor beta chains below was sequenced from the same sample in a study of shared clonotypes between healthy human individuals. Sequencing was performed with immunoSEQ multiplex PCR; in TCRdb, only in-frame clones are kept and a portion is missing. The sample includes about 2.4 million clones, approximately 94% of them seen just once. The sample comprised naive CD4+ T cells from PBMCs. Documented subset: CD45RA+ positively selected. The source of these receptors is a man aged 18 to 30 in good health. Some clones in this sample may be carry-over from other donors' samples.

Regarding this clone: This same CDR3 is encoded by further DNA sequences in the sample. The genes are TRBV4-2 and TRBJ2-7, with D maybe TRBD2 (5 bases). The CDR3 covers 15 residues. V dropped 0 bases and J dropped 1 base, with 10 bases sitting between them. Germline V gene lookup returns CDR1 LGHNA and CDR2 YNFKEQ. The CDR3 reads CASSQDLGGSYEQYF. The CDR3 DNA reads TGTGCCAGCAGCCAAGATCTAGGAGGATCCTACGAGCAGTACTTC.

Concerning this clone: The identical CDR3 is also encoded by other nucleotide sequences in the sample. The chain is built from TRBV5-1 and TRBJ2-5, with TRBD2 identical over 9 bases. This CDR3 comprises 15 residues. CDR1 and CDR2 from the germline V gene are SGHRS and YFSETQ. The V and J ends lost 0 bases and 2 bases, in that order; junction bases with no gene match: 2. CDR3 bases: TGCGCCAGCAGCTTGGGACTAGCGGTACAAGAGACCCAGTACTTC. Amino acids: CASSLGLAVQETQYF.

V and J are TRBV28 and TRBJ2-3, with D uncertain. The CDR3 has 11 residues. Germline CDR1 MDHEN, CDR2 SYDVKM. The ends were cut back, 7 bases at V and 1 base at J, with 3 bases in the middle. The CDR3 sequence: CASKRTDTQYF. CDR3 nucleotides: TGTGCCAGCAAGCGCACAGATACGCAGTATTTT.

This chain links TRBV7-3 with TRBJ1-5; weak D call: TRBD1 (5 bases). Trimming left V 5 bases short and J 0 bases short, with 11 bases between. The germline V gene encodes CDR1 SGHTA and CDR2 FQGTGA. The CDR3 contains 15 residues. CDR3 nucleotides: TGTGCCAGCAGCGGGGACGGTTATAGCAATCAGCCCCAGCATTTT. Residues: CASSGDGYSNQPQHF.

The V and J genes are TRBV2 and TRBJ2-7; D uncertain. From germline, CDR1 is SNHLY and CDR2 FYNNEI. CDR3 length: 12 residues. The V end lost 4 bases, the J end lost 5 bases, and 9 bases lay between the germline ends. This chain's CDR3 is CASSVGFNEQYF. The CDR3 DNA reads as TGTGCCAGCAGTGTAGGGTTCAACGAGCAGTACTTC.

This sequence joins TRBV29-1 and TRBJ2-1, with 12 bases that match TRBD1. CDR3 length: 18 amino acids. V trimming: 4 bases; J trimming: 2 bases; junction bases outside the gene matches: 12. Germline V gene sequence: CDR1 SQVTM, CDR2 ANQGSEA. CDR3: CSVGGQGASRGAYNEQFF. In DNA, the CDR3 is TGCAGCGTTGGGGGACAGGGGGCTTCCCGTGGAGCCTACAATGAGCAGTTCTTC.

The J gene is TRBJ1-3, the V gene TRBV14, with D uncertain. The CDR3 runs 15 residues. The germline V gene encodes CDR1 SGHDN and CDR2 FVKESK. The V end lost 2 bases, the J end lost 0 bases, and 8 bases lay between the germline ends. The CDR3 DNA follows: TGTGCCAGCAGCCAATCACCGACCTCTGGAAACACCATATATTTT. Amino acid sequence: CASSQSPTSGNTIYF.

In DNA, the CDR3 is TGTGCCAGCAGCTTTAGGCCGGAGTATAGCAATCAGCCCCAGCATTTT. This translates into CASSFRPEYSNQPQHF. The V call is TRBV5-6, the J call TRBJ1-5; D remains unclear. This CDR3 has 16 residues. CDR1 and CDR2 (germline): SGHDT, YYEEEE. V shed 2 bases and J shed 0 bases, with 12 bases lying between them.

This clone was counted once. The V call is TRBV28, the J call TRBJ2-1; 9 bases are a match to TRBD2. V lost 8 bases, J lost 6 bases, and 8 bases stayed unmatched. CDR1 is MDHEN and CDR2 is SYDVKM in the germline V gene. The CDR3 contains 14 residues. The CDR3: CASLTSGWGNEQFF. CDR3 bases: TGTGCCAGCCTGACTAGCGGCTGGGGCAATGAGCAGTTCTTC.

The CDR3 DNA follows: TGTGCCAGCAGTACAGGACAGGGCGGCTACAATGAGCAGTTCTTC. Protein product: CASSTGQGGYNEQFF. The V call is TRBV7-3, the J call TRBJ2-1, with 8 bases matching TRBD1. Trimming at V came to 6 bases and at J to 3 bases, leaving 7 bases not matched to a gene. The CDR3 consists of 15 residues. Per the germline V gene, CDR1 is SGHTA and CDR2 is FQGTGA.

This rearrangement joins TRBV9 to TRBJ2-5, with 7 positions matching TRBD1. This CDR3 has 15 residues. The V gene's germline CDR1 is SGDLS and CDR2 YYNGEE. V gave up 4 bases and J gave up 2 bases; unmatched junction bases: 8. CDR3 bases: TGTGCCAGCAGCCGCGAGACAGGGTGGCAAGAGACCCAGTACTTC. This codes for CASSRETGWQETQYF.